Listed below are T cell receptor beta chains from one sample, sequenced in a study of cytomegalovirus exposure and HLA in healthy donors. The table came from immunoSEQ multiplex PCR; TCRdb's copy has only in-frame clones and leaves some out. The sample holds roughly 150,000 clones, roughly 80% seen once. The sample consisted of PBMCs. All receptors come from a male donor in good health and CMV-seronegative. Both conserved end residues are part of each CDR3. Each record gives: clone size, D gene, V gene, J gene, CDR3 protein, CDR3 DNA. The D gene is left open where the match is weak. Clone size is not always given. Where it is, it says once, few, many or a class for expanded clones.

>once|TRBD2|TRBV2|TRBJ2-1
CASRVITSGVYNEQFF
TGTGCCAGCAGGGTTATCACTAGCGGTGTTTACAATGAGCAGTTCTTC
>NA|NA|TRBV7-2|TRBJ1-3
CASSPQGLAGNTIYF
TGTGCCAGCAGCCCTCAGGGGCTAGCCGGAAACACCATATATTTT
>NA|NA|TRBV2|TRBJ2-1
CASSGPRSSYNEQFF
TGTGCCAGCAGTGGTCCTAGGAGCTCCTACAATGAGCAGTTCTTC
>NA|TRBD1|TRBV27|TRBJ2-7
CASRARGGQGRDYEQYF
TGTGCCAGCAGGGCGAGGGGCGGACAGGGAAGGGACTACGAGCAGTACTTC
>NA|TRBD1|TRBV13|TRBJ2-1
CASSFRTGRYYNEQFF
TGTGCCAGCAGCTTCCGGACAGGGCGGTACTACAATGAGCAGTTCTTC
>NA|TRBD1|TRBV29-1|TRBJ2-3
CSEWTGGLNTQYF
TGCAGCGAGTGGACAGGGGGCCTGAATACGCAGTATTTT
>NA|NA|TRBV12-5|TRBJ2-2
CASGLVETGRTGELFF
TGTGCTAGTGGTTTGGTCGAGACAGGTCGAACCGGGGAGCTGTTTTTT
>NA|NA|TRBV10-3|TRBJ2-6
CAISDKGAGANVLTF
TGTGCCATCAGTGATAAGGGAGCTGGGGCCAACGTCCTGACTTTC
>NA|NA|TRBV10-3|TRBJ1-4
CAIGSASTGGKLFF
TGTGCCATCGGCTCCGCCTCAACCGGGGGAAAACTGTTTTTT
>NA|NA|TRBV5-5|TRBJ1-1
CASSFGGRDTEAFF
TGTGCCAGCAGCTTCGGGGGGCGCGACACTGAAGCTTTCTTT
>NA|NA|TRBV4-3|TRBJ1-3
CASSPSRRSGNTIYF
TGCGCCAGCAGCCCCAGTAGGAGGTCTGGAAACACCATATATTTT
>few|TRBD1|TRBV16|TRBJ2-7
CASSQAGQGARNEQYF
TGTGCCAGCAGCCAAGCAGGGCAGGGGGCCAGGAACGAGCAGTACTTC
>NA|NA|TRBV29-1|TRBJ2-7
CSVATGTRRSYEQYF
TGCAGCGTAGCTACCGGGACACGCCGCTCCTACGAGCAGTACTTC
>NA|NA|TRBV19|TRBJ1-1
CASSIGVVTEAFF
TGTGCCAGTAGTATAGGCGTGGTCACTGAAGCTTTCTTT
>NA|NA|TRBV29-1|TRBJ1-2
CSVSGQNYGYTF
TGCAGCGTTTCAGGACAGAACTATGGCTACACCTTC
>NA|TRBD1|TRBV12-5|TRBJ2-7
CASGSLGQGYYEQYF
TGTGCTAGTGGTTCCTTGGGACAGGGATACTACGAGCAGTACTTC
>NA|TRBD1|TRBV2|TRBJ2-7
CASSPRDSSYEQYF
TGTGCCAGCAGTCCCAGGGACAGCTCCTACGAGCAGTACTTC
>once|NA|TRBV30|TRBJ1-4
CAWSPGNSGSSTNEKLFF
TGTGCCTGGAGCCCGGGTAATTCTGGGAGTTCTACTAATGAAAAACTGTTTTTT
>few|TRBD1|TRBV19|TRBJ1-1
CASSIGQGLPEAFF
TGTGCCAGTAGTATCGGACAGGGGTTACCTGAAGCTTTCTTT
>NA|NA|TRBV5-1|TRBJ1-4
CASSLFGGGDEKLFF
TGCGCCAGCAGCTTATTCGGGGGTGGGGATGAAAAACTGTTTTTT
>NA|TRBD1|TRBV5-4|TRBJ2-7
CASSSVDRAYEQYF
TGTGCCAGCAGCTCGGTGGACAGGGCCTACGAGCAGTACTTC
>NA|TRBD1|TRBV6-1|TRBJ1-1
CASRGQMNTEAFF
TGTGCCAGCAGGGGACAGATGAACACTGAAGCTTTCTTT
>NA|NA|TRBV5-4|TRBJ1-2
CASSLKFRDTSSGYTF
TGTGCCAGCAGCTTGAAATTCCGTGACACCTCTTCTGGCTACACCTTC
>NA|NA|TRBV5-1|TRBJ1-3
CASKRDTGNTIYF
TGCGCCAGCAAACGGGATACCGGAAACACCATATATTTT
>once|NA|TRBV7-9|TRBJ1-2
CASTPGGGSEHYGYTF
TGTGCCAGCACCCCCGGCGGGGGTAGCGAGCACTATGGCTACACCTTC